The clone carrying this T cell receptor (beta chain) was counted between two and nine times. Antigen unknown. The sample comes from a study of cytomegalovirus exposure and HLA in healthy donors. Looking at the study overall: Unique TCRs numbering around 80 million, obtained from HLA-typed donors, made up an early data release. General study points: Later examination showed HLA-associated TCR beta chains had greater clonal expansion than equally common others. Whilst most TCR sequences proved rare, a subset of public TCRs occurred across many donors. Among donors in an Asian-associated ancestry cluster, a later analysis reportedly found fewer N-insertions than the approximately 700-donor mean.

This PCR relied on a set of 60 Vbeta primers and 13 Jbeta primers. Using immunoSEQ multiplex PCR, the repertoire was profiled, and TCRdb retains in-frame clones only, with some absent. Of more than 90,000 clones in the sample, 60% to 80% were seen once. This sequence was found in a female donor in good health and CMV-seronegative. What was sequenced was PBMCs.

The CDR3 sequence: CASSPGPGGDEQYF. CDR3 DNA sequence: TGTGCCAGCTCACCAGGGCCAGGGGGTGACGAGCAGTACTTC. V is TRBV18 and J is TRBJ2-7; 7 bases are a match to TRBD1. V lost 2 bases, J lost 5 bases, and 6 bases stayed unmatched. CDR1 and CDR2 (germline): KGHSH, LQKENI. The CDR3 is made up of 14 amino acids.